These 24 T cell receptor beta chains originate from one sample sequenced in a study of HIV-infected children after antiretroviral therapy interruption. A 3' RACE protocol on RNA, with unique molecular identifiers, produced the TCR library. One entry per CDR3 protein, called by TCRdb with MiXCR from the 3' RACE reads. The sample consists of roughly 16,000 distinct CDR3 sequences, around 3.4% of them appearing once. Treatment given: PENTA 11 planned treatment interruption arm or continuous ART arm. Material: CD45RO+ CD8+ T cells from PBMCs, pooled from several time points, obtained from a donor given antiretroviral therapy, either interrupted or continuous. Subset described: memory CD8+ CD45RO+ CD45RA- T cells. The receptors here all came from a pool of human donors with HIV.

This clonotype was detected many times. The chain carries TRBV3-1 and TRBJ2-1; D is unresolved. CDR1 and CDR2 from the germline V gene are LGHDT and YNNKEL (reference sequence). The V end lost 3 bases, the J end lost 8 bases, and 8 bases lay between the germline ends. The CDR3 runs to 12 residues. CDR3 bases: TGTGCCAGCAGCCAGGCTCAGGATGAGCAGTTCTTC. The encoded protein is CASSQAQDEQFF.

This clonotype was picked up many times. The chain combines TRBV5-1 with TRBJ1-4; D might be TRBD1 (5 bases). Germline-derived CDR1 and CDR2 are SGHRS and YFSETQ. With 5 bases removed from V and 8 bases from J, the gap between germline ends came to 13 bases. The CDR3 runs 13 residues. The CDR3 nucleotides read TGCGCCAGCAGAGACAGCGCGTACGAAAAACTGTTTTTT. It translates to CASRDSAYEKLFF. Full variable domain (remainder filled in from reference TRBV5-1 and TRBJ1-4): KAGVTQTPRYLIKTRGQQVTLSCSPISGHRSVSWYQQTPGQGLQFLFEYFSETQRNKGNFPGRFSGRQFSNSRSEMNVSTLELGDSALYLCASRDSAYEKLFFGSGTQLSVL.

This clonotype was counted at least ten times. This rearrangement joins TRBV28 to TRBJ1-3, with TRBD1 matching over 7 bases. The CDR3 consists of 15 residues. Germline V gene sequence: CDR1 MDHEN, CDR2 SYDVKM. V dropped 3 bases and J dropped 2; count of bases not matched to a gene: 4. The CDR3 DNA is TGTGCCAGCAGTTTTCCGACAGGGCCTGGAAACACCATATATTTT. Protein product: CASSFPTGPGNTIYF.

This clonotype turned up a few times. The CDR3 sequence is CASSIEQGSGANVLTF. The CDR3 DNA follows: TGTGCCAGTAGTATAGAACAGGGCTCCGGGGCCAACGTCCTGACTTTC. The chain recombines TRBV19 with TRBJ2-6, with D tentatively TRBD1 (6 bases). CDR3 size: 16 residues. V shed 0 bases and J shed 4 bases, with 10 bases lying between them. CDR1 is LNHDA, CDR2 SQIVND, per germline (reference sequence). Combining the CDR3 with reference TRBV19 and TRBJ2-6 gives the whole variable domain DGGITQSPKYLFRKEGQNVTLSCEQNLNHDAMYWYRQDPGQGLRLIYYSQIVNDFQKGDIAEGYSVSREKKESFPLTVTSAQKNPTAFYLCASSIEQGSGANVLTFGAGSRLTVL.

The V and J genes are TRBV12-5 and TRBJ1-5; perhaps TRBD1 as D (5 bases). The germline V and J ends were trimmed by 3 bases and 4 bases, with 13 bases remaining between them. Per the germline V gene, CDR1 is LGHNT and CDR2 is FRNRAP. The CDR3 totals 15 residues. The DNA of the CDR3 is TGTGCTAGTGGTTTTCCCGGGGCCCCTAATCAGCCCCAGCATTTT. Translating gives CASGFPGAPNQPQHF. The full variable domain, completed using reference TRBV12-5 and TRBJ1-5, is DARVTQTPRHKVTEMGQEVTMRCQPILGHNTVFWYRQTMMQGLELLAYFRNRAPLDDSGMPKDRFSAEMPDATLATLKIQPSEPRDSAVYFCASGFPGAPNQPQHFGDGTRLSIL.

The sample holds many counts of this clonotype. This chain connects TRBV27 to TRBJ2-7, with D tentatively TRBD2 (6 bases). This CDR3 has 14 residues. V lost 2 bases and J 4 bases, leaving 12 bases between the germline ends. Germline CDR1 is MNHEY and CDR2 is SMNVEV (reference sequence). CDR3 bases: TGTGCCAGCAGTTTAACCGGGACTGTGTACGAGCAGTACTTC. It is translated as CASSLTGTVYEQYF.

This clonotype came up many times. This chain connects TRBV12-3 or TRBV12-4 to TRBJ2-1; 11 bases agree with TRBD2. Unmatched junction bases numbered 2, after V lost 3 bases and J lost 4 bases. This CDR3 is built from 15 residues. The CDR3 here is CASSLASGGYNEQFF. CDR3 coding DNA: TGTGCCAGCAGTTTGGCTAGCGGGGGGTACAATGAGCAGTTCTTC.

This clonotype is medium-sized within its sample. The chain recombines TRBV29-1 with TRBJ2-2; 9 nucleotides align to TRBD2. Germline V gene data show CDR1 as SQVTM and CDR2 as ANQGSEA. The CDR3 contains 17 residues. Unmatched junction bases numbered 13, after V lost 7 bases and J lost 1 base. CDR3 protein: CSAVLLTSGLNTGELFF. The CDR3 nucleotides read TGCAGCGCCGTGCTTCTGACTAGCGGATTGAACACCGGGGAGCTGTTTTTT.

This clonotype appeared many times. CDR3 nucleotides: TGTGCCAGCCGCGGGCCATCCACGGGGCAGCCCCAGCATTTT. Its protein product is CASRGPSTGQPQHF. This chain connects TRBV19 to TRBJ1-5; D remains unclear. The germline V and J ends were trimmed by 9 bases and 7 bases, with 19 bases remaining between them. CDR1 is LNHDA, CDR2 SQIVND, per germline (reference sequence). This CDR3 comprises 14 residues.

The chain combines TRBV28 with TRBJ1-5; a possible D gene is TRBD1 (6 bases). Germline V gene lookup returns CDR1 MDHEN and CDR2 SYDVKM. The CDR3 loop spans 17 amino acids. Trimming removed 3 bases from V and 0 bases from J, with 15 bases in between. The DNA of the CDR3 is TGTGCCAGCAGTTTCAACAGGGTGGGTTATAGCAATCAGCCCCAGCATTTT. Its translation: CASSFNRVGYSNQPQHF.

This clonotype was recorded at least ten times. The CDR3 spells CASSTHPGTGLYSNQPQHF. CDR3 bases: TGTGCCAGCAGTACCCATCCCGGGACAGGGCTATATAGCAATCAGCCCCAGCATTTT. The chain uses TRBV27 and TRBJ1-5, with 9 bases that match TRBD1. With 5 bases clipped from V and 0 bases from J, the junction kept 14 bases outside the gene matches. This CDR3 comprises 19 residues. The germline V gene encodes CDR1 MNHEY and CDR2 SMNVEV (reference sequence).

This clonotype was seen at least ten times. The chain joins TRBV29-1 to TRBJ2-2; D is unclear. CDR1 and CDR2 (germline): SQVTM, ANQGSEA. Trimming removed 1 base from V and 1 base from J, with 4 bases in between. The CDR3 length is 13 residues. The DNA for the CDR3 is TGCAGCGTTGAAGGGGAGAACACCGGGGAGCTGTTTTTT. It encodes CSVEGENTGELFF.

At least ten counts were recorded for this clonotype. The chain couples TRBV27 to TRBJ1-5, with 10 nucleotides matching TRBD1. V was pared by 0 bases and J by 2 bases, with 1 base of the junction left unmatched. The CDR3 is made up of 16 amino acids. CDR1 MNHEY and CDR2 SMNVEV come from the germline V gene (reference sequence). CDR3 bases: TGTGCCAGCAGTTTATCGGGGACAGGGGGCAATCAGCCCCAGCATTTT. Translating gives CASSLSGTGGNQPQHF.

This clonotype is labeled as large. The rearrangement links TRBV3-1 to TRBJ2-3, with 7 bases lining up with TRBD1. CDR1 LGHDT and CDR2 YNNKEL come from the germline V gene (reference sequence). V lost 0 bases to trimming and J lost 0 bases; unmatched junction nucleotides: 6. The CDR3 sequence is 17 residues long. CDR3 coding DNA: TGTGCCAGCAGCCAAGACGTAGGGGACAGTAGCACAGATACGCAGTATTTT. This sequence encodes CASSQDVGDSSTDTQYF.

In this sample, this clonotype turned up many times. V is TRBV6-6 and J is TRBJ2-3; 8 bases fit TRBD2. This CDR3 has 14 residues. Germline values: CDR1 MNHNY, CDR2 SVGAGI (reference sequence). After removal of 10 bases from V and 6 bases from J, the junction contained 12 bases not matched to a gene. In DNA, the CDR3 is TGTGCCACCCTAGCGGGTCCGGGTGCGGATACGCAGTATTTT. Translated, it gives CATLAGPGADTQYF.

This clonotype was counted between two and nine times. Written as DNA, the CDR3 is TGTGCCAGCAGTGATAGAAAGGAGACCCCGAACACCGGGGAGCTGTTTTTT. Amino acids: CASSDRKETPNTGELFF. The chain has TRBV2 and TRBJ2-2, with no clear D. Trimming left V 3 bases short and J 0 bases short, with 14 bases between. Per germline, CDR1 SNHLY and CDR2 FYNNEI. CDR3 length: 17 amino acids.

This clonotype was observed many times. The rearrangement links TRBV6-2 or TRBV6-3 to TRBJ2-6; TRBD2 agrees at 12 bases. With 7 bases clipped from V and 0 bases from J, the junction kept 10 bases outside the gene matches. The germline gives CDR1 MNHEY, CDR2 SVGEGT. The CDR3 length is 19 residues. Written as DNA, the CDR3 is TGTGCCAGCACCGACATGACTAGCGGGGGCCTCTCTGGGGCCAACGTCCTGACTTTC. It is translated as CASTDMTSGGLSGANVLTF.

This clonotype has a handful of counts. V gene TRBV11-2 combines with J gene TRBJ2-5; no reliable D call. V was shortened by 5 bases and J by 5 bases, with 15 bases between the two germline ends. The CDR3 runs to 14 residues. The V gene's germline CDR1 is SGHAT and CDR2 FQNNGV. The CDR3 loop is CASSHWASRETQYF. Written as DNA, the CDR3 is TGTGCCAGCAGCCACTGGGCCTCACGGGAGACCCAGTACTTC.

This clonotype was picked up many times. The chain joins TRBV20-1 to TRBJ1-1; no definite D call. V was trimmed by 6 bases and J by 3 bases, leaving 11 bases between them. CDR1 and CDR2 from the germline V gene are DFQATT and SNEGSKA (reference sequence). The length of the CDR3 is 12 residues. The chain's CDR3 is CSAKSGDTEAFF. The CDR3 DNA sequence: TGCAGTGCGAAGAGCGGGGACACTGAAGCTTTCTTT.

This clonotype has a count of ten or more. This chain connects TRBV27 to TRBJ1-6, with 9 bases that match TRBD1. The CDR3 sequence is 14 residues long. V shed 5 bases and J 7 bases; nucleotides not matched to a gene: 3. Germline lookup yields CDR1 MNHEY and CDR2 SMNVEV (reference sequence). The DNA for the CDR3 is TGTGCCAGCAGTCCCGGGACAGGGAATTCACCCCTCCACTTT. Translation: CASSPGTGNSPLHF.

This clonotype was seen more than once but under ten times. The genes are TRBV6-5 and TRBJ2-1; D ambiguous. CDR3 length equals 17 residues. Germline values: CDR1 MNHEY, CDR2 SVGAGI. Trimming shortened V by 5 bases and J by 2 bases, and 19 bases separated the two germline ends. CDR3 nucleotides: TGTGCCAGCAGTCGAATACCTCCGGCTTCGCCCTACAATGAGCAGTTCTTC. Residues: CASSRIPPASPYNEQFF.

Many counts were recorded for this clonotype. The DNA of the CDR3 is TGTGCCAGCAGTGAAGCGGGTGACACCGGGGAGCTGTTTTTT. This codes for CASSEAGDTGELFF. J is TRBJ2-2 and V is TRBV6-1; D uncertain. The CDR3 contains 14 residues. Trimming shortened V by 0 bases and J by 3 bases, and 5 bases separated the two germline ends. Germline-derived CDR1 and CDR2 are MNHNS and SASEGT.

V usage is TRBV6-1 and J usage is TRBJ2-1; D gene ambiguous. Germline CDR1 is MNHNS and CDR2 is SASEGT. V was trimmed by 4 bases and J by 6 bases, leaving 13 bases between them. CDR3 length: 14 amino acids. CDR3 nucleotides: TGTGCCAGCAGTGGCCCCCTCTCGTCCAATGAGCAGTTCTTC. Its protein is CASSGPLSSNEQFF.

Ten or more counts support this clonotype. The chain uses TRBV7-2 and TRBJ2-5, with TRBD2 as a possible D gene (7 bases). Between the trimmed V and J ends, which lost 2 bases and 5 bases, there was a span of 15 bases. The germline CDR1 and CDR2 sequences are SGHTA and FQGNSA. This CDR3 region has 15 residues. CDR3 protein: CASSLWGGPSETQYF. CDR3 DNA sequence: TGTGCCAGCAGCTTATGGGGGGGCCCGTCGGAGACCCAGTACTTC.